The 10 T cell receptor beta chains in this list originate from one sample, sequenced in a study of beta chain features in type 1 diabetes. Expressed TCRB transcripts were sequenced, since all the RNA that had been isolated was reverse transcribed. Here immunoSEQ multiplex PCR was the method, and the copy in TCRdb shows in-frame clones only, minus some. Of about 160,000 clones detected, approximately 8.8% appear once; the ten largest clones hold roughly 0.72%. The study, taken as a whole, reports: Moderately but significantly shorter TCRB CDR3s were found in Type 1 diabetes patients in all four CD4+ subsets.

Antigens of these TCRs are unknown. The sample taken for sequencing was central memory CD4+ T cells from blood. These TCRs come from a woman aged 25-40 years with type 1 diabetes.

The rearrangement joins TRBV9 to TRBJ2-1; D may be TRBD2 (6 bases). The germline V gene has CDR1 SGDLS and CDR2 YYNGEE. V lost 0 bases and J lost 9, with 13 bases in between. The CDR3 has 14 amino acids. CDR3 loop: CASSVVASEGEQFF. As DNA, the CDR3 is TGTGCCAGCAGCGTAGTCGCTAGCGAGGGTGAGCAGTTCTTC.

There are a few counts of this clone. CDR3 sequence: CASSPGQGGSYGYTF. The CDR3 bases are TGCGCCAGCAGCCCGGGACAGGGAGGTTCCTATGGCTACACCTTC. This chain joins TRBV5-1 and TRBJ1-2; 9 bases match TRBD1. This CDR3 region has 15 residues. Germline V lookup: CDR1 SGHRS, CDR2 YFSETQ. Losses at the gene ends were 4 bases for V and 4 bases for J; bases not matched to a gene: 8.

This chain uses TRBV20-1 with TRBJ2-7; D gene ambiguous. This CDR3 spans 11 amino acids. The ends were cut back, 2 bases at V and 2 bases at J, with 4 bases in the middle. CDR1 DFQATT and CDR2 SNEGSKA come from the germline V gene (reference sequence). CDR3 residues: CSARSAYEQYF. The CDR3 DNA is TGCAGTGCTAGATCGGCCTACGAGCAGTACTTC.

This clone was observed at least ten times. The rearrangement joins TRBV29-1 to TRBJ2-1, with 11 bases fitting TRBD2. The CDR3 is made up of 13 amino acids. Germline loops: CDR1 SQVTM, CDR2 ANQGSEA. V shed 6 bases, J shed 6 bases, and the junction held 4 bases outside the gene matches. The CDR3 DNA reads TGCAGCGTGGCCGGGACTAGCGGCAATGAGCAGTTCTTC. This gives the protein CSVAGTSGNEQFF.

This clone occurred a few times. This chain links TRBV19 with TRBJ2-1; TRBD2 matches at 9 bases. The CDR3 runs to 15 residues. CDR1 is LNHDA and CDR2 is SQIVND in the germline V gene (reference sequence). The trim removed 5 bases at V and 3 bases at J, leaving 5 bases unmatched. The CDR3 loop is CASSATSGVYNEQFF. The CDR3 DNA follows: TGTGCCAGTAGTGCGACTAGCGGCGTCTACAATGAGCAGTTCTTC.

In this sample, this clone turned up a few times. The genes are TRBV11-3 and TRBJ2-1, with 11 bases identical to TRBD2. The CDR3 extends over 17 amino acids. The V segment lost 5 bases and the J segment 4 bases; nucleotides outside the gene matches: 10. Germline V gene data show CDR1 as SGHNT and CDR2 as YENEEA. CDR3 in amino acids: CASSPIPSGRTYNEQFF. The DNA of the CDR3 is TGTGCCAGCAGCCCGATTCCTAGCGGGAGGACTTACAATGAGCAGTTCTTC.

This clone was seen a few times. This chain joins TRBV30 and TRBJ1-1; no clear D gene. CDR1 and CDR2 (germline): GTSNPN, SVGIG (reference sequence). The CDR3 has 13 amino acids. Trimming took off 0 bases at V and 5 bases at J, with 10 bases between the two ends. Here the CDR3 reads CAWSVAGSTEAFF. DNA of the CDR3: TGTGCCTGGAGTGTGGCTGGGAGTACTGAAGCTTTCTTT.

This clone was seen a few times. V gene TRBV11-2 combines with J gene TRBJ2-1; a weak D match, TRBD2 (6 bases). Trimming removed 6 bases from V and 3 bases from J, with 24 bases in between. The CDR3 spans 18 residues. Germline lookup yields CDR1 SGHAT and CDR2 FQNNGV. The CDR3 DNA reads as TGTGCCAGCAGTCAAACTCGGGACTCCAACCTTGACTACAATGAGCAGTTCTTC. Encoded protein: CASSQTRDSNLDYNEQFF.

This clone has a handful of counts. The genes are TRBV6-5 and TRBJ2-1, with 9 bases identical to TRBD2. CDR3 length: 14 amino acids. Germline-derived CDR1 and CDR2 are MNHEY and SVGAGI. Germline trimming cut 2 bases from V and 9 bases from J; bases unmatched to any gene: 5. The CDR3 bases are TGTGCCAGCAGTTACGCGGGAGGGCCAGCTGAGCAGTTCTTC. Translated, it gives CASSYAGGPAEQFF.

This clone was detected a few times. The chain combines TRBV7-9 with TRBJ2-1; 7 nucleotides match TRBD2. V shed 8 bases and J 4 bases; nucleotides not matched to a gene: 5. Germline assignment: CDR1 SEHNR and CDR2 FQNEAQ (reference sequence). The length of the CDR3 is 13 residues. The CDR3 reads CASSSGTYNEQFF. In DNA form, the CDR3 reads TGTGCCAGCTCTAGCGGAACATACAATGAGCAGTTCTTC.